This T cell receptor beta chain was retrieved from a study of blood T cell repertoires in COVID-19. Study information: From the United States, Italy and Spain came samples of acute and convalescent COVID-19.

Authors' processing steps: Cell counts per sample came from amplifying reference gene primers. The data were produced by immunoSEQ multiplex PCR, yet TCRdb's version contains in-frame clones alone and is incomplete. Clonal size and the V and J genes are those of that table, whereas D and trimming came from the DNA. The table shows 95,000 to 100,000 clones, with 85% occurring only once. The V end was cut by 4 bases, the J end by 0 bases, with 6 bases between. The CDR3 extends over 12 amino acids. Germline values: CDR1 GTSNPN, CDR2 SVGIG (reference sequence). The rearrangement uses TRBV30 and TRBJ1-2; D is uncertain. This clonotype was sampled from a woman in her seventies with active or convalescent COVID-19. Sequencing input: peripheral blood. Here the CDR3 reads CAWTETNYGYTF. The CDR3 region has the DNA TGTGCCTGGACGGAGACTAACTATGGCTACACCTTC.